This T cell receptor (beta chain) appears in the sequencing data of a study of cytomegalovirus exposure and HLA in healthy donors. Across the study: Under 90% of more than 300 genotyped donors fell in the Caucasian-associated ancestry cluster.

Study-wide points: When presence/absence was analysed, sequencing depth was taken to be roughly uniform across donors. TCR beta chains numbering under 200 were designated cytomegalovirus-associated.

Donors showed nominal health when sampled, although they likely had unrecorded immune exposures. CDR1 is SQVTM and CDR2 is ANQGSEA in the germline V gene. CDR3 length: 15 amino acids. V lost 6 bases, J lost 1 base, and 18 bases lay in between. Regarding this clone: What it binds is not known.

Researchers ran the PCR with 60 Vbeta and 13 Jbeta primers. Profiled with immunoSEQ multiplex PCR; TCRdb holds only in-frame clones, not every one. Of around 160,000 clones listed, about 79% are singletons. The V and J genes are TRBV29-1 and TRBJ1-1, with D perhaps matching TRBD1 (6 bases). This clonotype originated in a man aged 45-65 years in good health and CMV-seropositive. The sample consisted of PBMCs. The CDR3 DNA reads TGCAGCGTCCCGTCCTTACAGGGTGCGAACACTGAAGCTTTCTTT. As protein: CSVPSLQGANTEAFF.